The clone carrying this T cell receptor beta chain was seen more than once but under ten times. These data come from a study of patients and donors after allogeneic stem cell transplantation. TCRdb fed the RT-PCR reads into MiXCR, producing one record per CDR3 protein. The sample lists about 150,000 distinct CDR3 sequences, about 40% occurring once. Sequencing input: blood, either unsorted or a sorted T cell fraction (not recorded which). This TCR was recovered from a human donor who was either an allogeneic HSCT recipient or a stem cell or donor lymphocyte infusion donor (not recorded which). It is not recorded whose cells these are; they may come from a transplant donor.

This CDR3 reads CAISEYGTGNQPQHF. DNA for the CDR3: TGTGCCATCAGTGAGTATGGGACAGGGAATCAGCCCCAGCATTTT. The chain is built from TRBV10-3 and TRBJ1-5; TRBD1 matches at 9 bases. CDR3 length: 15 residues. The V gene's germline CDR1 is ENHRY and CDR2 SYGVKD. V shed 1 base and J 4 bases; nucleotides not matched to a gene: 2.